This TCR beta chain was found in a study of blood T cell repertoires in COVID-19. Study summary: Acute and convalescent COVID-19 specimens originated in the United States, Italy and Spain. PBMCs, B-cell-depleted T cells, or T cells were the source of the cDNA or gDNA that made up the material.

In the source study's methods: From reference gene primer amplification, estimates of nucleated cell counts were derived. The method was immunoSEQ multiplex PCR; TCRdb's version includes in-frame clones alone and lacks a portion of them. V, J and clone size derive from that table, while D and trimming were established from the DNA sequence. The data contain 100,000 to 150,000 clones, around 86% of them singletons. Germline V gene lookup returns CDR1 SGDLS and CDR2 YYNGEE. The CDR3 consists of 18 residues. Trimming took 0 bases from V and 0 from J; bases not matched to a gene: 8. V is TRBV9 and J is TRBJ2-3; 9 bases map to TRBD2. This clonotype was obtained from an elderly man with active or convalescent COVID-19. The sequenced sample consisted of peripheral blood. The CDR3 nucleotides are TGTGCCAGCAGCGTAGGGACTAGCGTTACGGCTAGCACAGATACGCAGTATTTT. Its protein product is CASSVGTSVTASTDTQYF.